These 4 T cell receptor beta chains were sequenced from one sample in a study of blood T cells in healthy people across ages. The second PCR ran roughly 6 to 12 cycles with a sample-barcoded 5' primer and J-beta primers. TCRdb redid the calling of the 5' RACE reads with MiXCR, one entry per CDR3 protein. Among about 1.5 million distinct CDR3 sequences listed, roughly 45% were seen once. Sequenced: blood. These receptors all stem from a young woman in good health.

The rearrangement links TRBV11-2 to TRBJ1-2; TRBD1 might be the D (6 bases). The germline V and J ends were trimmed by 5 bases and 3 bases, with 16 bases remaining between them. The CDR3 loop spans 15 amino acids. Germline V CDR1 and CDR2: SGHAT, FQNNGV. The CDR3 region is CASSRGGGPHYGYTF. CDR3 DNA: TGTGCCAGCAGCCGAGGCGGGGGGCCCCACTATGGCTACACCTTC.

This clonotype was picked up many times. CDR3 loop: CASRTGRSYEQYF. In DNA, the CDR3 is TGTGCCAGCAGGACAGGGCGCTCCTACGAGCAGTACTTC. V usage is TRBV6-5 and J usage is TRBJ2-7; TRBD1 matches 7 bases. This CDR3 has 13 residues. The V segment lost 6 bases and the J segment 0 bases; nucleotides outside the gene matches: 2. Per the germline V gene, CDR1 is MNHEY and CDR2 is SVGAGI.

This chain's CDR3 is CASARGWETQYF. In nucleotides, the CDR3 is TGTGCCAGCGCCCGTGGCTGGGAGACCCAGTACTTC. The chain couples TRBV18 to TRBJ2-5; no firm D call. Looked up from germline, CDR1 is KGHSH and CDR2 is LQKENI. The V gene lost 8 bases and the J gene lost 5 bases, with 12 bases spanning the gap. This CDR3 has 12 residues. The full variable domain, rest sourced from reference TRBV18 and TRBJ2-5, is NAGVMQNPRHLVRRRGQEARLRCSPMKGHSHVYWYRQLPEEGLKFMVYLQKENIIDESGMPKERFSAEFPKEGPSILRIQQVVRGDSAAYFCASARGWETQYFGPGTRLLVL.

This clonotype was recorded a few times. J is TRBJ2-7 and V is TRBV6-2 or TRBV6-3; TRBD2 agrees at 15 bases. Germline lookup yields CDR1 MNHEY and CDR2 SVGEGT. This CDR3 contains 16 residues. The V and J ends lost 2 bases and 5 bases, in that order; junction bases with no gene match: 4. CDR3 amino acids: CASSYQGTSGRHEQYF. DNA of the CDR3: TGTGCCAGCAGTTACCAAGGGACTAGCGGGAGGCACGAGCAGTACTTC.